This T cell receptor (beta chain) was captured by sequencing in a study of CD8 T cells in ankylosing spondylitis. Germline lookup yields CDR1 DFQATT and CDR2 SNEGSKA (reference sequence). The V and J ends lost 5 bases and 0 bases respectively, with 14 bases between them. The CDR3 runs 15 residues. Study findings and constraints: There was reportedly significant enrichment of clones that were disease-linked in matched ankylosing spondylitis synovial fluid.

The sample holds a few counts of this clonotype. Its antigen is currently unknown. In TCRdb, the 5' RACE reads were re-called with MiXCR into one record per CDR3 protein. This sample yields over 150,000 distinct CDR3 sequences, of which 15% to 20% are seen a single time; 4.3% belongs to the top ten. This clonotype was obtained from a male donor between 10 and 30 years old with ankylosing spondylitis or in good health (not recorded which). The sequenced sample consisted of blood, either unsorted or a sorted T cell fraction (not recorded which). The chain joins TRBV20-1 to TRBJ1-5; D perhaps matches TRBD1 (6 bases). The CDR3 bases are TGCAGTGCTTATACTACAGGGAGTAGCAATCAGCCCCAGCATTTT. This codes for CSAYTTGSSNQPQHF.